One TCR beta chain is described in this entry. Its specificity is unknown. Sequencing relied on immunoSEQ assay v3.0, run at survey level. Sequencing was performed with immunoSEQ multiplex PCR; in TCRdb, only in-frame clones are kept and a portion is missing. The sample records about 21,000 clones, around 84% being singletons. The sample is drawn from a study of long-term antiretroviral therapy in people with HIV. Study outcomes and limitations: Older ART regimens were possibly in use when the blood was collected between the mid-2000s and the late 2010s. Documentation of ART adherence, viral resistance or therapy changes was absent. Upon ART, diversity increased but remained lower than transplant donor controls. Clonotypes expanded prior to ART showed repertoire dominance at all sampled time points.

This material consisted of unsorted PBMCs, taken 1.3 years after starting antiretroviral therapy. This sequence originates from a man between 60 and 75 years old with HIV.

The CDR3 DNA is TGTGCCAGCAGCTTAGGAGGGGTGAACACTGAAGCTTTCTTT. As protein: CASSLGGVNTEAFF. The chain recombines TRBV7-9 with TRBJ1-1; D might be TRBD1 (5 bases). Trimming removed 1 base at V and 0 bases at J, with 6 bases between. CDR1 is SEHNR and CDR2 is FQNEAQ in the germline V gene (reference sequence). The CDR3 has 14 residues. Combining the CDR3 with reference TRBV7-9 and TRBJ1-1 gives the whole variable domain DTGVSQNPRHKITKRGQNVTFRCDPISEHNRLYWYRQTLGQGPEFLTYFQNEAQLEKSRLLSDRFSAERPKGSFSTLEIQRTEQGDSAMYLCASSLGGVNTEAFFGQGTRLTVV.